This TCR beta chain was sequenced during a study of PD-L1 blockade in urothelial cancer. Study-wide background: At 3 weeks after treatment start (second dose) and again at 6 weeks, blood was analyzed. Findings and caveats of the study: Durable benefit accompanied greater 3-week expansion of tumor-associated blood clones.

Trimming cost V 2 bases and J 4 bases, with 14 bases left between them. From germline, CDR1 is MNHEY and CDR2 SVGAGI. The CDR3 sequence is 15 residues long. With respect to this clone: The antigen remains undetermined.

Some clones are missing from TCRdb's copy, which holds only in-frame ones; the method was immunoSEQ multiplex PCR. Altogether approximately 41,000 clones are present, around four fifths being singletons, with the ten largest covering approximately 14%. Time point of the sample: pretreatment peripheral blood. Per-patient samples, pretreatment and on-treatment, numbered 1 to 8. This receptor was identified in an elderly man with urothelial cancer. The material was PBMCs, obtained around atezolizumab (anti-PD-L1) treatment. The chain uses TRBV6-5 and TRBJ1-2, with D uncertain. CDR3 residues: CASSYGLVGSYGYTF. CDR3 nucleotides: TGTGCCAGCAGTTACGGGCTGGTAGGTAGCTATGGCTACACCTTC.